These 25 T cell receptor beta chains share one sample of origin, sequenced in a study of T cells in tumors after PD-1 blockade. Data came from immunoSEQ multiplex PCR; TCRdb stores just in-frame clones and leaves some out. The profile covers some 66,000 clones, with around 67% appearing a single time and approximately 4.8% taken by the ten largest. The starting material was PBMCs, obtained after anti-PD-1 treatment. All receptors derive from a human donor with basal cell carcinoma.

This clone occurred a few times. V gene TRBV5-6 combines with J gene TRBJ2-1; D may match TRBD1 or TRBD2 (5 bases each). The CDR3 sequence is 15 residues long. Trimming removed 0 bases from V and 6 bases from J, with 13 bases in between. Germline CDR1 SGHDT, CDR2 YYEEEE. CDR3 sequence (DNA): TGTGCCAGCAGCTTGGTCAGGGACGGGTTCAATGAGCAGTTCTTC. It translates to CASSLVRDGFNEQFF.

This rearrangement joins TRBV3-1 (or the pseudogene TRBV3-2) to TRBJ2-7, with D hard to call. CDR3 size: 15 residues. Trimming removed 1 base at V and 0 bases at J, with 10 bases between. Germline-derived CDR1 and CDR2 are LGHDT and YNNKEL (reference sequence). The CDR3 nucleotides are TGTGCCAGCAGCCAAGGGAGTTTCAGCTCCTACGAGCAGTACTTC. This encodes CASSQGSFSSYEQYF.

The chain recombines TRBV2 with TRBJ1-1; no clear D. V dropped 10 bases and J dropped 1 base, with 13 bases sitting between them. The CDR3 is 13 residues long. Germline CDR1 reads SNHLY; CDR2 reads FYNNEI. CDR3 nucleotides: TGTGCCACCCGGACGGGTTGGAACACTGAAGCTTTCTTT. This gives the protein CATRTGWNTEAFF. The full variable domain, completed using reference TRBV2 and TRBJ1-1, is EPEVTQTPSHQVTQMGQEVILRCVPISNHLYFYWYRQILGQKVEFLVSFYNNEISEKSEIFDDQFSVERPDGSNFTLKIRSTKLEDSAMYFCATRTGWNTEAFFGQGTRLTVV.

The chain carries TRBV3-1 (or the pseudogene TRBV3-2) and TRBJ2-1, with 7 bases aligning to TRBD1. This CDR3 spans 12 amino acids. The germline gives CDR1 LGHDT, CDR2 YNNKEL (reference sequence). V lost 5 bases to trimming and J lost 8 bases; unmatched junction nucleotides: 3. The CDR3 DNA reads TGTGCCAGCAGCGACAGGGCCGATGAGCAGTTCTTC. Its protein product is CASSDRADEQFF.

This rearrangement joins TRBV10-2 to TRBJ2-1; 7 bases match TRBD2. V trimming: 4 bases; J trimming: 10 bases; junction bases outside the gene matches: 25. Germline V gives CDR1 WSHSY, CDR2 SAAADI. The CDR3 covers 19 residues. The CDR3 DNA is TGCGCCAGCAGTGGTTCCCTACTACGGGGGGACTTTCTCTGGGGAGAGCAGTTCTTC. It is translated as CASSGSLLRGDFLWGEQFF.

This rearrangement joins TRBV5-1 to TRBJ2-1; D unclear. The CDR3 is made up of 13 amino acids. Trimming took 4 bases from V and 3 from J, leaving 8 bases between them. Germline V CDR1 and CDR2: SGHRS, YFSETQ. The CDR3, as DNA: TGCGCCAGCAGCCCTGGACGCTACAATGAGCAGTTCTTC. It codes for CASSPGRYNEQFF. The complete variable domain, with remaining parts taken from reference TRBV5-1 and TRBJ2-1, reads KAGVTQTPRYLIKTRGQQVTLSCSPISGHRSVSWYQQTPGQGLQFLFEYFSETQRNKGNFPGRFSGRQFSNSRSEMNVSTLELGDSALYLCASSPGRYNEQFFGPGTRLTVL.

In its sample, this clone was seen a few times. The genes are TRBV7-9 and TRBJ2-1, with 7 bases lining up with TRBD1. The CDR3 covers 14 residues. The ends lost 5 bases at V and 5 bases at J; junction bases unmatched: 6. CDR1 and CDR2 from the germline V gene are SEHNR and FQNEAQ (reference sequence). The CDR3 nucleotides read TGTGCCAGCAGCCCGGACAGGTCTGACAATGAGCAGTTCTTC. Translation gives CASSPDRSDNEQFF.

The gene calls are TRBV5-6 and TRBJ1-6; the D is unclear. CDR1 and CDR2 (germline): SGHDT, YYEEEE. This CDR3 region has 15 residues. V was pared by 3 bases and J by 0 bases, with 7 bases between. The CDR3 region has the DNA TGTGCCAGCAGCTGGGGAAGCTCCTATAATTCACCCCTCCACTTT. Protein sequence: CASSWGSSYNSPLHF.

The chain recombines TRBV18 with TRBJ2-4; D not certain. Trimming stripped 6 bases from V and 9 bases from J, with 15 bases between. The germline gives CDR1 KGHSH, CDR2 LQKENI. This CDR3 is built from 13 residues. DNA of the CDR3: TGTGCCAGCTCCACTGAGGCGTCGGGCATTCAGTACTTC. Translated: CASSTEASGIQYF.

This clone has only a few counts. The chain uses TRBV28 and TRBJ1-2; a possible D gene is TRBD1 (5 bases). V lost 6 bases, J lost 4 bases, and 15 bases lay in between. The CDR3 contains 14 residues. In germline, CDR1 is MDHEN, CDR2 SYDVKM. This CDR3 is CASSPQGGLYGYTF. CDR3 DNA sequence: TGTGCCAGCAGCCCCCAGGGAGGACTCTATGGCTACACCTTC.

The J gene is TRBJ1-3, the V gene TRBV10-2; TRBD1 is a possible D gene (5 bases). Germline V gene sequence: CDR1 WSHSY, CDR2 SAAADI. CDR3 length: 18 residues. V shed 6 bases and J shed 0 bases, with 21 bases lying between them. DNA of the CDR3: TGCGCCAGCAGGGCTTCCAGGGTTGATTCTTCCTCTGGAAACACCATATATTTT. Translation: CASRASRVDSSSGNTIYF.

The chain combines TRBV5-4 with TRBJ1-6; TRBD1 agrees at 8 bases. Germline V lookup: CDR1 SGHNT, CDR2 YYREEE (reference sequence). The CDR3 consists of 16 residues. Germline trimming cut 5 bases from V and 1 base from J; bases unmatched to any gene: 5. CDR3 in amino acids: CASRPGGRSYNSPLHF. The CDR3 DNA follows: TGTGCCAGCAGGCCAGGGGGCCGGTCCTATAATTCACCCCTCCACTTT.

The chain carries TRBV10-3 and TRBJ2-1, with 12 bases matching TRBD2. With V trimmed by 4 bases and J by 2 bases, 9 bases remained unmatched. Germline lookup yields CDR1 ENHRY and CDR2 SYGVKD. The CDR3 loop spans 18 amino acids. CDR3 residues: CAISALTTSGGPYNEQFF. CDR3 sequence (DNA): TGTGCCATCAGTGCCCTGACGACTAGCGGGGGCCCCTACAATGAGCAGTTCTTC.

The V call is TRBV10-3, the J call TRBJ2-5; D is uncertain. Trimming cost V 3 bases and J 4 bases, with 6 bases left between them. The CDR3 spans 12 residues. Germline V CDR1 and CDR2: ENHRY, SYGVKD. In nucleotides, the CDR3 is TGTGCCATCAGTGATGTGGGAGAGACCCAGTACTTC. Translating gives CAISDVGETQYF.

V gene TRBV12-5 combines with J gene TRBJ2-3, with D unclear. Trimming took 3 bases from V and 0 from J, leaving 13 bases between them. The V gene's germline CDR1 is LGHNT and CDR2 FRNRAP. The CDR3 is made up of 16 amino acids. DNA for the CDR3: TGTGCTAGTGGTTTAGTTTGGGCGGCTAGCACAGATACGCAGTATTTT. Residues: CASGLVWAASTDTQYF.

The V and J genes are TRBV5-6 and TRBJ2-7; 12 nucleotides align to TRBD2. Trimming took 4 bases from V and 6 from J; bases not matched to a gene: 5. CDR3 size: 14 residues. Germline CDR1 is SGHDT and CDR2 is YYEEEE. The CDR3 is CASSVLAGGAEQYF. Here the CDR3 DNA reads TGTGCCAGCAGCGTACTAGCGGGGGGAGCCGAGCAGTACTTC.

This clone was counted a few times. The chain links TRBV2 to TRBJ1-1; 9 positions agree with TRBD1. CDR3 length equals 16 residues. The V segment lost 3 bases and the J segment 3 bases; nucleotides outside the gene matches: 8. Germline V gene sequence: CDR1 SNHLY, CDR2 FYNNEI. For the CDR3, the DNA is TGTGCCAGCAGTGATCCCCTGACAGGGGGTGACACTGAAGCTTTCTTT. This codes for CASSDPLTGGDTEAFF. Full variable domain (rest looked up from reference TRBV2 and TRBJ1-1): EPEVTQTPSHQVTQMGQEVILRCVPISNHLYFYWYRQILGQKVEFLVSFYNNEISEKSEIFDDQFSVERPDGSNFTLKIRSTKLEDSAMYFCASSDPLTGGDTEAFFGQGTRLTVV.

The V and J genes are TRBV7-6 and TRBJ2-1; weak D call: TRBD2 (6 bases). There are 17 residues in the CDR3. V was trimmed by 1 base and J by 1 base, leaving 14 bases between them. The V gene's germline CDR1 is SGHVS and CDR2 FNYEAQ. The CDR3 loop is CASSLGTRGTSYNEQFF. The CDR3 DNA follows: TGTGCCAGCAGCTTAGGGACGCGGGGAACGTCCTACAATGAGCAGTTCTTC.

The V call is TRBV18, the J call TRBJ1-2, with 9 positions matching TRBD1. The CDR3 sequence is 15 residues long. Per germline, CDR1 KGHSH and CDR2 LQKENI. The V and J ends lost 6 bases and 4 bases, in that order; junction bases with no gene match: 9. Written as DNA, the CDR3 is TGTGCCAGCTCCCCAAGGACAGGGGAAACCTATGGCTACACCTTC. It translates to CASSPRTGETYGYTF.

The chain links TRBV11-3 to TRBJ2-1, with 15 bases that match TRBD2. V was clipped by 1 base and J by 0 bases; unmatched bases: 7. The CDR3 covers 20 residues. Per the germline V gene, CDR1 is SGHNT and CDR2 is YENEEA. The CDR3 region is CASSLGWTSGGAVSYNEQFF. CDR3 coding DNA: TGTGCCAGCAGCTTAGGGTGGACTAGCGGGGGGGCCGTCTCCTACAATGAGCAGTTCTTC.

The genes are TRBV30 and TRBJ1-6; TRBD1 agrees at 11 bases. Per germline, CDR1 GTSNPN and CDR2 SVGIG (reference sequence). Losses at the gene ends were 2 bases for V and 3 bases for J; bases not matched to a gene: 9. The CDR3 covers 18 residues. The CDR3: CAWSPSGTGGDYNSPLHF. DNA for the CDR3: TGTGCCTGGAGTCCCTCCGGGACAGGGGGTGACTATAATTCACCCCTCCACTTT. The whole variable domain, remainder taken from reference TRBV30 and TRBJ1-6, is SQTIHQWPATLVQPVGSPLSLECTVEGTSNPNLYWYRQAAGRGLQLLFYSVGIGQISSEVPQNLSASRPQDRQFILSSKKLLLSDSGFYLCAWSPSGTGGDYNSPLHFGNGTRLTVT.

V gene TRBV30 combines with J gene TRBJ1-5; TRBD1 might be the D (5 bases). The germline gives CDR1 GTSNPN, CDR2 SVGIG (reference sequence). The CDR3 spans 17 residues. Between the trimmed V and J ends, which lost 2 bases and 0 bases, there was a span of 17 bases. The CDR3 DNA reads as TGTGCCTGGAGTAAAGGGGTAGGAAGGGGTAGCAATCAGCCCCAGCATTTT. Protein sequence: CAWSKGVGRGSNQPQHF.

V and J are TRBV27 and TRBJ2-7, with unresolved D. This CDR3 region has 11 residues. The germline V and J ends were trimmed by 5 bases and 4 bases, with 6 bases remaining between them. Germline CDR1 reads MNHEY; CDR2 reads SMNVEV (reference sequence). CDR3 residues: CASSHGYEQYF. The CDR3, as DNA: TGTGCCAGCAGTCACGGATACGAGCAGTACTTC.

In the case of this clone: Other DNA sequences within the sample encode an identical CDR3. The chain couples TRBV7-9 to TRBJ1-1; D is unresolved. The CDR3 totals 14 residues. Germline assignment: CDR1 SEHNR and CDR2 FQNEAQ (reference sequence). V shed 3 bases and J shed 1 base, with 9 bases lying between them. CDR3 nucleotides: TGTGCCAGCAGCTTTTCCGGAGGGAACACTGAAGCTTTCTTT. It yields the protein CASSFSGGNTEAFF.

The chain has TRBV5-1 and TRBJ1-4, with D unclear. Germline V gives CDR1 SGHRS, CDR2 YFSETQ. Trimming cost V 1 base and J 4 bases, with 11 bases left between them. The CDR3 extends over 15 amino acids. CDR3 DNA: TGCGCCAGCAGCTTGAGCTCACCGTTTAATGAAAAACTGTTTTTT. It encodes CASSLSSPFNEKLFF.